Below, one T cell receptor beta chain is given with its context. Its specificity is not known. This entry belongs to a study of identical twins. Findings and caveats of the study: With monozygotic twins, out-of-frame TCR alpha sharing exceeded what models estimated.

Trimming left V 2 bases short and J 4 bases short, with 9 bases between. The CDR3 spans 14 residues. Each CDR3 protein is one row after TCRdb ran MiXCR on the 5' RACE reads. The data contain fewer than 500,000 distinct CDR3 sequences, approximately 14% of them seen just once; the ten biggest clones take up more than 0.8%. This sample was also put to use in a study of yellow fever vaccine responses in identical twins.

The chain links TRBV12-3 or TRBV12-4 to TRBJ1-3; D is perhaps TRBD1 (6 bases). The receptor was isolated from a woman aged 18-29 years in good health. What was sequenced was CD4+ T cells sorted from blood. The CDR3 here is CASSLTTGGNTIYF. In nucleotides, the CDR3 is TGTGCCAGCAGTTTAACCACAGGGGGAAACACCATATATTTT.